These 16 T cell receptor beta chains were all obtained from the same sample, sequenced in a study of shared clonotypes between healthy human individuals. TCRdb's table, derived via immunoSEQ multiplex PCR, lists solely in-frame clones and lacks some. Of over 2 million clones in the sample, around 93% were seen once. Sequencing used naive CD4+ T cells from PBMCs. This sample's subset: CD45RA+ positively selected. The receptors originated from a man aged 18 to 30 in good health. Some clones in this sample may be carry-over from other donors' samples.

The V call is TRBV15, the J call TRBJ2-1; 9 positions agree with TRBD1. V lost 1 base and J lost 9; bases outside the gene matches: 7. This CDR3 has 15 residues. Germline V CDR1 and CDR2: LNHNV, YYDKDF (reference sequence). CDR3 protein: CATSRAGTGKFEQFF. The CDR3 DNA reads TGTGCCACCAGCAGAGCCGGGACAGGGAAATTTGAGCAGTTCTTC. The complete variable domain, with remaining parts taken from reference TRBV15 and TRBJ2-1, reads DAMVIQNPRYQVTQFGKPVTLSCSQTLNHNVMYWYQQKSSQAPKLLFHYYDKDFNNEADTPDNFQSRRPNTSFCFLDIRSPGLGDTAMYLCATSRAGTGKFEQFFGPGTRLTVL.

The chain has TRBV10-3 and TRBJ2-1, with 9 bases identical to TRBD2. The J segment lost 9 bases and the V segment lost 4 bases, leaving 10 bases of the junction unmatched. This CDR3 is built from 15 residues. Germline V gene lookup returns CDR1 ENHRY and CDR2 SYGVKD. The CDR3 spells CAISVREGLGGEQFF. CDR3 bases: TGTGCCATCAGTGTGCGGGAGGGCCTTGGGGGTGAGCAGTTCTTC.

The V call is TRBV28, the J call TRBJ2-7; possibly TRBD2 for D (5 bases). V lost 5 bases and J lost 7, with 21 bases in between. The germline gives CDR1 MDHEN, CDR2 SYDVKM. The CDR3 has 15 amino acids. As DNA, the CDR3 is TGTGCCAGCAGTCCCTCACCAGGAGCGGTATGGGAGCAGTACTTC. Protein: CASSPSPGAVWEQYF. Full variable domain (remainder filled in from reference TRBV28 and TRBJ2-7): DVKVTQSSRYLVKRTGEKVFLECVQDMDHENMFWYRQDPGLGLRLIYFSYDVKMKEKGDIPEGYSVSREKKERFSLILESASTNQTSMYLCASSPSPGAVWEQYFGPGTRLTVT.

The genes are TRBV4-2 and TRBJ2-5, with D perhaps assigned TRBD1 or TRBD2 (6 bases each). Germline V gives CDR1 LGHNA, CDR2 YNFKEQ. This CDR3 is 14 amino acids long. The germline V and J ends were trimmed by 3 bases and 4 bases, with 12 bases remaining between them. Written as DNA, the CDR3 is TGTGCCAGCAGCCAGGACAGACTAGGAGAGACCCAGTACTTC. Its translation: CASSQDRLGETQYF.

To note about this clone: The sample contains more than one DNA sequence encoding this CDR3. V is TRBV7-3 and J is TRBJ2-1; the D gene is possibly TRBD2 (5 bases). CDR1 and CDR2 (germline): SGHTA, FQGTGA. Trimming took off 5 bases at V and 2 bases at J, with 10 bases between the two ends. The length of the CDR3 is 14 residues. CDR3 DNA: TGTGCCAGCAGCCTAAGCGGCGCCTACAATGAGCAGTTCTTC. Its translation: CASSLSGAYNEQFF.

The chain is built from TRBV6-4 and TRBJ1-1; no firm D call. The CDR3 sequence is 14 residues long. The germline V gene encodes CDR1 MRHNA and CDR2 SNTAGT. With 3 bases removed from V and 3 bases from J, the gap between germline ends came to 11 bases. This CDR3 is CASSEREGYTEAFF. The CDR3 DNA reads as TGTGCCAGCAGTGAAAGGGAAGGTTACACTGAAGCTTTCTTT.

CDR3 residues: CASSAAGGPIYEQYF. The DNA of the CDR3 is TGTGCCAGCAGTGCCGCCGGAGGCCCTATCTACGAGCAGTACTTC. The chain is built from TRBV28 and TRBJ2-7; D perhaps matches TRBD2 (5 bases). Germline lookup yields CDR1 MDHEN and CDR2 SYDVKM. The V and J ends lost 5 bases and 3 bases respectively, with 17 bases between them. The CDR3 runs 15 residues.

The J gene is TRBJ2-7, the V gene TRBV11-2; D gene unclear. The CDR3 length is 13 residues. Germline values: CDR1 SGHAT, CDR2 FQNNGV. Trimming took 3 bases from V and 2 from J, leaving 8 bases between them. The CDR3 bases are TGTGCCAGCAGCTTGAACTTCCCCTACGAGCAGTACTTC. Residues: CASSLNFPYEQYF.

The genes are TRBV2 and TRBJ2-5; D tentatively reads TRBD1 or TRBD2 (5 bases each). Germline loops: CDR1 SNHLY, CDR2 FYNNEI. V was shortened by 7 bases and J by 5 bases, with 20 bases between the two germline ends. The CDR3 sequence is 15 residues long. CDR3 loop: CASTRDRGQGETQYF. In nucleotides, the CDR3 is TGTGCCAGCACCAGGGACCGTGGGCAGGGTGAGACCCAGTACTTC.

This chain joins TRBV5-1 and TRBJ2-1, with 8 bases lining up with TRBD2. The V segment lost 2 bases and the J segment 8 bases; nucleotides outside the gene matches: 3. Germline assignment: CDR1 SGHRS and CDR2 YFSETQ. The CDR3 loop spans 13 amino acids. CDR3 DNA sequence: TGCGCCAGCAGCTTAGGACTAGCTGATGAGCAGTTCTTC. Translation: CASSLGLADEQFF.

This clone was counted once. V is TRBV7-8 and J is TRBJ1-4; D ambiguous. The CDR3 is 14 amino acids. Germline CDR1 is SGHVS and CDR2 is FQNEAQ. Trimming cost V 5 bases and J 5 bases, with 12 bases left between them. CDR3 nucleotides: TGTGCCAGCAGCCGCCGAGGACCGAATGAAAAACTGTTTTTT. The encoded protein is CASSRRGPNEKLFF. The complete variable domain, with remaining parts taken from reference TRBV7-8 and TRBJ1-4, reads GAGVSQSPRYKVAKRGQDVALRCDPISGHVSLFWYQQALGQGPEFLTYFQNEAQLDKSGLPSDRFFAERPEGSVSTLKIQRTQQEDSAVYLCASSRRGPNEKLFFGSGTQLSVL.

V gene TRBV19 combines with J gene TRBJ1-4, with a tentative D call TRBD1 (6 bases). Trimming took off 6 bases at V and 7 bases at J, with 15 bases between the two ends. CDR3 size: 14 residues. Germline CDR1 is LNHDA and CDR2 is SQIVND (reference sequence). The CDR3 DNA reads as TGTGCCAGTAGCTTCGGACAGCTTAGTGAAAAACTGTTTTTT. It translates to CASSFGQLSEKLFF.

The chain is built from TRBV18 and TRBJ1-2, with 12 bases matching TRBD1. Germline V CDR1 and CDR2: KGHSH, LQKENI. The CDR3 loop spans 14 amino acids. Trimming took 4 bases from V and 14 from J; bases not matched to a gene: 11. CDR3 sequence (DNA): TGTGCCAGCTCACGAGAACCGGGACAGGGGGCGCGAACCTTC. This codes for CASSREPGQGARTF.

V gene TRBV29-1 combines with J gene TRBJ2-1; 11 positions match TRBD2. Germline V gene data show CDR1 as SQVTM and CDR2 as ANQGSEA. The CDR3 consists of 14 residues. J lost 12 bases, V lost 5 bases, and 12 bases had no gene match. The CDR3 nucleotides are TGCAGCGTTAGGGGTGGTAGCGGGAGGGCCGGGCAGTTCTTC. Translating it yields CSVRGGSGRAGQFF.

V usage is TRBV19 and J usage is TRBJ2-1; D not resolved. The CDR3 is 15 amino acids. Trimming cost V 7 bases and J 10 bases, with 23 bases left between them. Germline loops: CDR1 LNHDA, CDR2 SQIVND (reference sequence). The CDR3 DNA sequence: TGTGCCAGTACAGGCAGCTTGTTTCCCATGCGCGAGCAGTTCTTC. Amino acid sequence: CASTGSLFPMREQFF.

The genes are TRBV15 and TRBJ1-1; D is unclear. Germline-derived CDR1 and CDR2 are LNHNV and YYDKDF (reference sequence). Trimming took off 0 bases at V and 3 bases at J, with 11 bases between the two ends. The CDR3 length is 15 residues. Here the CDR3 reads CATSRDPGRDTEAFF. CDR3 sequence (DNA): TGTGCCACCAGCAGAGATCCCGGAAGGGACACTGAAGCTTTCTTT.